A single sample gave rise to the 13 T cell receptor beta chains below, sequenced in a study of blood T cells in healthy people across ages. Together with a sample-barcoded 5' primer, a J-beta primer mix was included in a second PCR lasting roughly 6 to 12 cycles. One entry per CDR3 protein results from TCRdb running MiXCR on the 5' RACE reads. Of about 640,000 distinct CDR3 sequences listed, 45% to 65% are singletons. Sequenced: blood. The receptor source for this set is a man in his fifties or sixties in good health.

The rearrangement joins TRBV4-1 to TRBJ1-6, with D uncertain. This CDR3 comprises 17 residues. CDR1 and CDR2 from the germline V gene are MGHRA and YSYEKL. Trimming left V 0 bases short and J 0 bases short, with 9 bases between. Here the CDR3 DNA reads TGCGCCAGCAGCCAAGATTCCCACGTCTCCTATAATTCACCCCTCCACTTT. Translating gives CASSQDSHVSYNSPLHF.

The chain uses TRBV21-1 and TRBJ2-4; TRBD1 is the table's D call, not checked against the DNA. With the DNA end fitting TRBJ2-7 better, the J assignment may be wrong. TRBV21-1 has pseudogene status. The CDR3 contains 13 residues. The chain's CDR3 is CASSKSGAYEQYF. The DNA of the CDR3 is TGTGCCAGCAGCAAATCGGGGGCCTACGAGCAGTACTTC.

About this clonotype itself: A read error may produce the germline difference seen at one junction end. The chain joins TRBV27 to TRBJ1-6; 9 nucleotides match TRBD1. Germline CDR1 is MNHEY and CDR2 is SMNVEV (reference sequence). The length of the CDR3 is 19 residues. The CDR3: CASSLSRQGGTSYKSPLHF. The CDR3 region has the DNA TGTGCCAGCAGTTTATCGAGACAGGGGGGGACCTCCTATAAGTCACCCCTCCACTTT.

As for this clonotype: One end of the junction fails to match germline, which may point to a read error. The chain joins TRBV10-3 to TRBJ2-7; 7 bases fit TRBD1. The CDR3 extends over 14 amino acids. Germline lookup yields CDR1 ENHRY and CDR2 SYGVKD. CDR3 sequence: CAPGQVAVSYEQYF. DNA for the CDR3: TGCGCCCCCGGACAGGTCGCCGTCTCCTACGAGCAGTACTTC.

This clonotype was recorded once. The chain employs TRBV28 and TRBJ2-1; D may be TRBD2 (5 bases). Germline-derived CDR1 and CDR2 are MDHEN and SYDVKM. Trimming left V 2 bases short and J 7 bases short, with 12 bases between. There are 14 residues in the CDR3. This chain's CDR3 is CASSLTGVWNEQFF. The DNA for the CDR3 is TGTGCCAGCAGTTTAACCGGGGTGTGGAATGAGCAGTTCTTC.

This clonotype was recorded a few times. The V call is TRBV20-1, the J call TRBJ2-1; TRBD1 aligns across 7 bases. This CDR3 is 11 amino acids long. Germline CDR1 DFQATT, CDR2 SNEGSKA (reference sequence). The V segment lost 4 bases and the J segment 9 bases; nucleotides outside the gene matches: 3. The CDR3 bases are TGCAGTGCTACCGACAGGGCTGAGCAGTTCTTC. Its translation is CSATDRAEQFF.

In this sample, this clonotype turned up a few times. This chain joins TRBV5-1 and TRBJ2-5; 7 positions match TRBD1. This CDR3 is 15 amino acids long. V shed 0 bases and J 4 bases; nucleotides not matched to a gene: 6. The germline V gene has CDR1 SGHRS and CDR2 YFSETQ. DNA of the CDR3: TGCGCCAGCAGCTTGGGACAGGGAGTTCGAGAGACCCAGTACTTC. Translated: CASSLGQGVRETQYF. Drawing the rest from reference TRBV5-1 and TRBJ2-5, the complete variable domain is KAGVTQTPRYLIKTRGQQVTLSCSPISGHRSVSWYQQTPGQGLQFLFEYFSETQRNKGNFPGRFSGRQFSNSRSEMNVSTLELGDSALYLCASSLGQGVRETQYFGPGTRLLVL.

CDR3: CASSLRQGGRYNEQFF. The CDR3 DNA sequence: TGTGCCAGCAGCTTACGACAGGGGGGGCGCTACAATGAGCAGTTCTTC. The chain has TRBV7-6 and TRBJ2-1; 9 nucleotides line up with TRBD1. This CDR3 has 16 amino acids. V lost 2 bases and J lost 3; bases outside the gene matches: 5. Germline assignment: CDR1 SGHVS and CDR2 FNYEAQ.

The chain uses TRBV28 and TRBJ2-5; D is possibly TRBD1 (6 bases). The germline V gene encodes CDR1 MDHEN and CDR2 SYDVKM. The CDR3 spans 14 residues. V was clipped by 5 bases and J by 1 base, with 11 bases between them. CDR3 in amino acids: CASSPDRIQETQYF. The CDR3 coding sequence is TGTGCCAGCAGTCCCGACAGGATCCAAGAGACCCAGTACTTC.

The table lists this clonotype with many counts. A much larger clonotype is one base distant, so this may be a read error. The chain combines TRBV5-1 with TRBJ2-5; TRBD2 is a possible D gene (6 bases). The CDR3 length is 14 residues. The V gene lost 0 bases and the J gene lost 11 bases, with 17 bases spanning the gap. Germline-derived CDR1 and CDR2 are SGHRS and YFSETQ. This CDR3 is CASSLATRSNEQYF. CDR3 nucleotide sequence: TGCGCCAGCAGCTTGGCGACTAGATCCAATGAGCAGTACTTC.

The V call is TRBV28, the J call TRBJ2-1, with 7 bases lining up with TRBD1. V dropped 3 bases and J dropped 7; count of bases not matched to a gene: 6. This CDR3 contains 14 residues. Germline lookup yields CDR1 MDHEN and CDR2 SYDVKM. The CDR3 bases are TGTGCCAGCAGTTTGACAGGGAATAGGAATGAGCAGTTCTTC. Translation gives CASSLTGNRNEQFF.

V gene TRBV15 combines with J gene TRBJ2-1, with a weak D call TRBD1 (6 bases). Trimming took off 4 bases at V and 10 bases at J, with 14 bases between the two ends. The CDR3 consists of 13 residues. The germline V gene has CDR1 LNHNV and CDR2 YYDKDF (reference sequence). Here the CDR3 reads CATSNSGAREQFF. For the CDR3, the DNA is TGTGCCACCAGCAACTCAGGGGCGAGGGAGCAGTTCTTC.

This chain uses TRBV6-2 or TRBV6-3 with TRBJ2-5; D gene unclear. The V end was cut by 6 bases, the J end by 4 bases, with 12 bases between. The CDR3 is made up of 13 amino acids. Germline V lookup: CDR1 MNHEY, CDR2 SVGEGT. The CDR3 region has the DNA TGTGCCAGCAGCCTAAGGGCTCTAGAGACCCAGTACTTC. This sequence encodes CASSLRALETQYF.